This T cell receptor (beta chain) was documented in a study of tumor-infiltrating lymphocytes in primary liver carcinoma. Overall study: Patients' primary liver carcinoma was surgically resected. Tumors were stage T1-T3 N0M0, 4.2 to 10 cm across. Sequenced samples came back with roughly 3.5 to 8 million productive TCRbeta reads, and the counts looked alike across tissue types. Overall study results and limits: Samples, which were bulk and unsorted, did not allow CD4+ and CD8+ repertoires to be compared.

Note on this clonotype: Its matching antigen is unknown.

Production of TCR beta cDNA used roughly 480 ng total RNA together with a constant-region primer. Slightly modified ARM-PCR with three nested multiplex PCR rounds yielded TCR beta libraries. The study ran its first two PCR rounds for approximately 10 cycles each, using TRBV1-TRBV30 forward primers and a C-beta reverse primer. TCRdb reprocessed the multiplex PCR reads with MiXCR, giving one entry per CDR3 protein. The sample includes approximately 310,000 distinct CDR3 sequences, 65% seen only once; the top ten take more than 8.5%. In addition to blood RNA drawn from unsorted whole blood, germline DNA was extracted. In germline, CDR1 is MNHEY, CDR2 SVGEGT. The CDR3 spans 13 residues. The V and J ends lost 2 bases and 10 bases respectively, with 11 bases between them.

Sequences were obtained from peripheral blood. The source is a man in his forties or fifties with primary liver carcinoma and hepatitis B virus infection. The rearrangement links TRBV6-2 or TRBV6-3 to TRBJ1-4; D remains ambiguous. The CDR3 sequence is CASSYQQLVKLFF. As DNA, the CDR3 is TGTGCCAGCAGTTACCAGCAGCTTGTAAAACTGTTTTTT.